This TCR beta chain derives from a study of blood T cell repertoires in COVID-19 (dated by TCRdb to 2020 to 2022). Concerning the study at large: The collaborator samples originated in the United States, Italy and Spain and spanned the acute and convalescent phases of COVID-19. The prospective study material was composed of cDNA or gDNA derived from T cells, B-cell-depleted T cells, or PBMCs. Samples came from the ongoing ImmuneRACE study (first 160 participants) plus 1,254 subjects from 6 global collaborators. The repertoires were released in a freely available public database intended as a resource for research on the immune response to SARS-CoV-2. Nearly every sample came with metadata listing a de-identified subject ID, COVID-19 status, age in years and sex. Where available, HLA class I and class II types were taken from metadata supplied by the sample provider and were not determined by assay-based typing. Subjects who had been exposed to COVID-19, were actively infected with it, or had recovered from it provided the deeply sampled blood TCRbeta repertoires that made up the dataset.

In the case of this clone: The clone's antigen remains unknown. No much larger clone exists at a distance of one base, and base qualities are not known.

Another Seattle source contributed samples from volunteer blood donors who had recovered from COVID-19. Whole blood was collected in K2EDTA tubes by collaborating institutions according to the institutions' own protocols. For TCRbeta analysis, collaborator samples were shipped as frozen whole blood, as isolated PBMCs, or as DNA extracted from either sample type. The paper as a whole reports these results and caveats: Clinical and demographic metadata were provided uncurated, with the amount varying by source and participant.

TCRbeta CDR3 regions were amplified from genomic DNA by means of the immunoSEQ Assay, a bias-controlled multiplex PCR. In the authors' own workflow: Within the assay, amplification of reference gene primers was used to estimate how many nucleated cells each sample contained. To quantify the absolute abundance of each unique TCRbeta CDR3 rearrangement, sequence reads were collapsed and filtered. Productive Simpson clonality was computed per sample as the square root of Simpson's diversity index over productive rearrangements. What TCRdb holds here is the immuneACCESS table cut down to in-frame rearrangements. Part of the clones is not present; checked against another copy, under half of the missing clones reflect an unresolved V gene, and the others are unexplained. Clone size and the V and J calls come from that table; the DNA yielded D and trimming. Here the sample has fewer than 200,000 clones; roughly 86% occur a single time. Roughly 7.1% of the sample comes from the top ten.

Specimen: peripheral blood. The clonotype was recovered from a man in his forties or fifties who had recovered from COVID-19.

The sequenced DNA is TGTGCCAGCAGCCCAGGACAGGGGGAGGGAGAGACCCAGTACTTC. The encoded protein is CASSPGQGEGETQYF. Rearrangement joined TRBV5-4 to TRBJ2-5; TRBD1 agrees with 10 junctional bases. Trimmed from V: 4 bases; trimmed from J: 4 bases; junction bases lacking a gene match: 7. Sequences SGHNT (CDR1) and YYREEE (CDR2) are obtained from the germline V gene (reference sequence). Including the terminal cysteine and phenylalanine, the CDR3 comprises 15 residues. Solely the CDR3 DNA is kept, with 45 bases framed from the first base.